The clone carrying this TCR beta chain came up a few times. Its antigen remains unknown. This entry comes from a study of T cell clones after liver transplantation. Study-wide background: Three of the eight recipients were HCV-positive; the rest had non-autoimmune, non-viral transplant indications. Subjects received no induction therapy and standard immunosuppression until randomization at 12-24 months post-transplant. At least one year of complete immunosuppression withdrawal without enzymes over twice normal defined tolerance. General study findings and limits: Graft donor-reactive T cells may have migrated into the graft rather than being deleted.

Trimming removed 6 bases from V and 1 base from J; junction bases left unmatched: 5. The CDR3 is made up of 15 amino acids. From germline, CDR1 is ENHRY and CDR2 SYGVKD. Some clones are missing from TCRdb's copy, which holds only in-frame ones; the method was immunoSEQ multiplex PCR. The data show around 76,000 clones, with under 90% seen just once and approximately 0.81% held by the top ten. The TCR sequence derives from a human patient who received a liver transplant. Some T cells may be supplied by the graft donor. This chain connects TRBV10-3 to TRBJ2-1, with 8 bases aligning to TRBD2. The starting material was CD4+ T cells from blood, obtained 12 months after liver transplant. CDR3 nucleotide sequence: TGTGCCATCAGCTCGACTAGCGCGTCCTACAATGAGCAGTTCTTC. Its protein product is CAISSTSASYNEQFF.